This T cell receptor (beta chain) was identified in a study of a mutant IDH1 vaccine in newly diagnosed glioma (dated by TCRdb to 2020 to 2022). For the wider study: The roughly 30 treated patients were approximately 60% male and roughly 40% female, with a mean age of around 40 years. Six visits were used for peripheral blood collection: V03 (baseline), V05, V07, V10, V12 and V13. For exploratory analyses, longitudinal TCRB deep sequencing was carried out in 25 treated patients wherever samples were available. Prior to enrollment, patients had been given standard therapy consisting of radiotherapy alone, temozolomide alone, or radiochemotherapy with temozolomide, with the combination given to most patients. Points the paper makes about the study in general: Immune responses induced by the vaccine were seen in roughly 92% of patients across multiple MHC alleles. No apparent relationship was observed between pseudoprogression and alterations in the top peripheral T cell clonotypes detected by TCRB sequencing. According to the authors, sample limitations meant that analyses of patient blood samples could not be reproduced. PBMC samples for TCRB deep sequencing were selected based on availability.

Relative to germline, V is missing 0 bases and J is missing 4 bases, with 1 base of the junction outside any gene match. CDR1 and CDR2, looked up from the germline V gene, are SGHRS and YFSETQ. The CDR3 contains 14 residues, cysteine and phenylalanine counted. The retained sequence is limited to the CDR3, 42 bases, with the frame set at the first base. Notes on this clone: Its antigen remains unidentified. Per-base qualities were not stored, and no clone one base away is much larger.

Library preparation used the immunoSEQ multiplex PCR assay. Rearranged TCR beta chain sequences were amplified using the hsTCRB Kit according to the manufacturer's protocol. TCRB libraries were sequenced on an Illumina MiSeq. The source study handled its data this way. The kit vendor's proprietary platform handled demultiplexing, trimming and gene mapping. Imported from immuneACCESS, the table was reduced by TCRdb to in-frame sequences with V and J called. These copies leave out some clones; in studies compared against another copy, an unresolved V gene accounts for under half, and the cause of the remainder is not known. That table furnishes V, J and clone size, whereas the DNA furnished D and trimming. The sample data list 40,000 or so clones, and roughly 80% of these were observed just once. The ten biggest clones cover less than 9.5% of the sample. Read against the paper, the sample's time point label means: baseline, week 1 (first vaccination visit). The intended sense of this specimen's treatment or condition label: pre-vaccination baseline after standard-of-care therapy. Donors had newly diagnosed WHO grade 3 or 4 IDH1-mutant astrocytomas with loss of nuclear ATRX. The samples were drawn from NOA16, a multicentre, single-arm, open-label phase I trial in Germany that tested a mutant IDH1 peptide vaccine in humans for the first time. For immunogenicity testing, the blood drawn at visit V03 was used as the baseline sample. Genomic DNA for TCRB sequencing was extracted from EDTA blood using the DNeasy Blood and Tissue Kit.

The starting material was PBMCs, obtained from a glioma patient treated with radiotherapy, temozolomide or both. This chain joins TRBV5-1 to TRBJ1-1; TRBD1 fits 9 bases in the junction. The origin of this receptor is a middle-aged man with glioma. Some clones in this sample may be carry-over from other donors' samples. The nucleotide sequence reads TGCGCCAGCAGCTTGGGGGGACAGGGCACTGAAGCTTTCTTT. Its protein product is CASSLGGQGTEAFF.